The following is a TCR beta chain sequence with its context. The CDR3 totals 15 residues. Germline V gives CDR1 SGHRS, CDR2 YFSETQ. V was pared by 0 bases and J by 5 bases, with 14 bases between. The cohort comprised adults aged about 18 to 89 years residing in 20 to 30 US areas. These data are taken from a study of blood T cell repertoires in COVID-19. Turning to the study itself: COVID-19 samples from acute and convalescent phases originated in the United States, Italy and Spain. PBMCs, B-cell-depleted T cells, or T cells provided the cDNA or gDNA that made up the material.

In the authors' workflow: Cell counts per sample came from amplifying reference gene primers. TCRdb's table, derived via immunoSEQ multiplex PCR, lists solely in-frame clones and lacks some. That table supplies the V and J calls and clone size; D and trimming were determined from the DNA. The sample carries fewer than 250,000 clones, approximately 90% recorded once. The receptor's source is a woman aged 25 to 39 with acute COVID-19. The sample was PBMCs or T cells enriched from blood (not recorded which). The V and J genes are TRBV5-1 and TRBJ2-5, with D possibly matching TRBD2 (6 bases). The CDR3 loop is CASSLGSTGVETQYF. CDR3 bases: TGCGCCAGCAGCTTGGGGAGTACGGGGGTTGAGACCCAGTACTTC.